The clone carrying this T cell receptor (beta chain) appeared a few times. Its antigen is as yet unknown. This sample is drawn from a study of spatial heterogeneity in lung cancer. Across the whole study: TCR transcript abundance in tumor regions was strongly correlated with the T cell module score obtained from matched bulk RNA-seq.

TCRdb re-analysed the 5' RACE reads in MiXCR, keeping a single row per CDR3 protein. The repertoire includes under 7,000 distinct CDR3 sequences, 9.1% of them detected once, and roughly 25% sits in the top ten. Trimming cost V 7 bases and J 2 bases; bases outside gene matches: 12. The CDR3 extends over 16 amino acids. The V gene's germline CDR1 is DFQATT and CDR2 SNEGSKA (reference sequence). Overall study findings and caveats: Higher tumor mutation counts went along with higher counts of expanded intratumoral alpha and beta TCRs.

Regarding time point: sample taken at primary tumor resection. This clonotype originated in a female donor with early-stage non-small cell lung cancer. The chain combines TRBV20-1 with TRBJ2-3; 10 bases fit TRBD2. The specimen comprised lung tumor tissue, sampled at surgery. CDR3 region: CSVWLAGAEFTDTQYF. Written as DNA, the CDR3 is TGCAGTGTTTGGCTAGCGGGGGCGGAATTCACAGATACGCAGTATTTT.